This entry lists 2 T cell receptor beta chains sequenced from one sample in a study of blood T cells in healthy people across ages. Using a J-beta primer mix together with a sample-barcoded 5' primer, a second PCR was run for roughly 7 to 12 cycles. TCRdb processed the 5' RACE reads anew with MiXCR; each CDR3 protein has one entry. The data show approximately 670,000 distinct CDR3 sequences, 40% to 45% seen once. Sample: blood. The receptors were gathered from a man older than 75 in good health.

The chain combines TRBV20-1 with TRBJ1-1, with unresolved D. The CDR3 spans 14 residues. Trimming removed 1 base at V and 1 base at J, with 10 bases between. Per the germline V gene, CDR1 is DFQATT and CDR2 is SNEGSKA (reference sequence). CDR3 DNA sequence: TGCAGTGCTAGAGGATTGCGGGGGAACACTGAAGCTTTCTTT. As protein: CSARGLRGNTEAFF.

CDR3 region: CASSPTGTGGWLYNEQFF. The CDR3 bases are TGTGCCAGCAGCCCGACCGGGACAGGGGGCTGGCTTTACAATGAGCAGTTCTTC. The chain has TRBV7-8 and TRBJ2-1; 12 nucleotides match TRBD1. CDR1 is SGHVS and CDR2 is FQNEAQ in the germline V gene. This CDR3 spans 18 amino acids. V gave up 5 bases and J gave up 4 bases; unmatched junction bases: 12.